This T cell receptor beta chain was captured in a study of vaccination and CD4 T cells after COVID-19. Overall study: Blood was drawn a median around 74 days post second dose, range 14 to 241. Overlapping spike peptides from SARS-CoV-2, HCoV-NL63, HCoV-OC43 and HCoV-229E served to stimulate the cells. Study-wide points: Looking at convalescent patients, a median about 89% of reactive clones were present only post-vaccination.

Treatment: roughly ten-day PBMC culture with coronavirus spike peptide pools or control peptides (ViraFEST assay). Ahead of the COVID-19 pandemic (2011-2018), the CD4+ T cells of the unexposed donor were collected. Cells permitting, SARS-CoV-2 S/N served as probes for unexposed-donor CD4+ T cells, and four cold-coronavirus spikes did too. Sequencing of cultured CD4+ T cell DNA used the Oncomine TCR Beta short-read assay. Someone extracted genomic DNA from cultured CD4+ T cells. MiXCR, run by TCRdb on the PCR reads, gives a single entry per CDR3 protein. The sample includes about 9,400 distinct CDR3 sequences, about 32% seen only once; the top ten take under 25%. In its sample, this clonotype was seen a few times. Its antigen is unknown. This CDR3 has 15 residues. The V end was cut by 3 bases, the J end by 0 bases, with 15 bases between. CDR1 DFQATT and CDR2 SNEGSKA come from the germline V gene (reference sequence).

V and J are TRBV20-1 and TRBJ2-7, with a weak D call TRBD2 (5 bases). The origin of this receptor is a human donor in good health. The sequencing input was CD4+ T cells from blood, cultured in vitro. This chain's CDR3 is CSASPRVARSYEQYF. CDR3 nucleotides: TGCAGTGCTAGCCCCCGGGTAGCGCGCTCCTACGAGCAGTACTTC.